These 27 T cell receptor beta chains share one sample of origin, sequenced in a study of T cells in Graves' hyperthyroidism and ophthalmopathy. From RNA transcripts, TCR beta CDR3 regions were amplified. HTBI primers drove first-round RT-PCR of the TCR CDR3. TCRdb fed the multiplex PCR reads into MiXCR, producing one record per CDR3 protein. Of 600,000 or so distinct CDR3 sequences detected, around 15% appear once; the ten largest clones hold under 15%. Input material: blood. All receptors derive from a woman aged 45-65 years with Graves' ophthalmopathy.

This clonotype was recorded at least ten times. The chain couples TRBV28 to TRBJ2-1, with TRBD2 matching 8 bases. CDR1 MDHEN and CDR2 SYDVKM come from the germline V gene. Trimming removed 5 bases from V and 9 bases from J; junction bases left unmatched: 12. This CDR3 is 15 amino acids long. CDR3 bases: TGTGCCAGCAGTGAAAGCGGGAGACGGGGAGGTGAGCAGTTCTTC. This codes for CASSESGRRGGEQFF.

This clonotype was found many times. A junction boundary mismatches the germline segment, possibly from a read error. This chain links TRBV7-2 with TRBJ2-3; the D gene is possibly TRBD2 (5 bases). CDR1 and CDR2 (germline): SGHTA, FQGNSA. The CDR3 is made up of 15 amino acids. The DNA of the CDR3 is TGTGCCAGCAGCTTACAGGCTAGCAGCATAGATACGCAGTATTTT. It encodes CASSLQASSIDTQYF.

In DNA, the CDR3 is TGTGCCTGGAGTGTTCCGGGACTATTGAAGATCGGGACCCAGTACTTC. Translating gives CAWSVPGLLKIGTQYF. This rearrangement joins TRBV30 to TRBJ2-5, with 7 bases aligning to TRBD2. The CDR3 extends over 16 amino acids. Trimming at V came to 0 bases and at J to 7 bases, leaving 14 bases not matched to a gene. CDR1 and CDR2 from the germline V gene are GTSNPN and SVGIG (reference sequence).

This clonotype showed up many times. The genes are TRBV12-3 or TRBV12-4 and TRBJ1-2; D possibly corresponds to TRBD1 (5 bases). The CDR3 spans 14 residues. V lost 7 bases, J lost 6 bases, and 18 bases lay in between. The CDR3 loop reads CASTLLGAFDGYTF. The CDR3 nucleotides read TGTGCCAGCACCCTATTAGGGGCTTTCGATGGCTACACCTTC.

This clonotype was seen at least ten times. The genes are TRBV30 and TRBJ2-1; D is undetermined. CDR1 and CDR2 (germline): GTSNPN, SVGIG (reference sequence). V was clipped by 0 bases and J by 10 bases, with 7 bases between them. This CDR3 comprises 11 residues. The CDR3 loop is CAWSVRAEQFF. In DNA, the CDR3 is TGTGCCTGGAGTGTACGGGCGGAGCAGTTCTTC.

This clonotype was seen at least ten times. V usage is TRBV24-1 and J usage is TRBJ2-1; D might be TRBD2 (5 bases). The CDR3 contains 24 residues. CDR1 is KGHDR and CDR2 is SFDVKD in the germline V gene. V was cut by 8 bases and J by 0 bases, with 40 bases left in between. CDR3 residues: CATKAEQIDHGKGPLISSYNEQFF. CDR3 in DNA: TGTGCCACCAAGGCTGAGCAAATAGACCACGGGAAGGGTCCCCTCATCTCCTCCTACAATGAGCAGTTCTTC.

This sequence joins TRBV27 and TRBJ1-6; the D is unclear. The length of the CDR3 is 12 residues. Germline CDR1 is MNHEY and CDR2 is SMNVEV (reference sequence). V was shortened by 5 bases and J by 14 bases, with 13 bases between the two germline ends. The CDR3 spells CASSPHLGALHF. CDR3 in DNA: TGTGCCAGCAGTCCCCATTTGGGCGCCCTCCACTTT.

This clonotype was seen ten or more times. This rearrangement joins TRBV7-2 to TRBJ2-1; 10 bases agree with TRBD1. The CDR3 has 15 residues. CDR1 is SGHTA and CDR2 is FQGNSA in the germline V gene. The J segment lost 3 bases and the V segment lost 5 bases, leaving 4 bases of the junction unmatched. CDR3 DNA sequence: TGTGCCAGCAGCCCGGGGACAGGGGTCTACAATGAGCAGTTCTTC. This translates into CASSPGTGVYNEQFF.

This rearrangement joins TRBV2 to TRBJ2-1; 7 bases align to TRBD1. CDR3 size: 14 residues. The junction had 5 bases not matched to a gene; V was cut back by 8 bases and J by 1 base. Germline V gives CDR1 SNHLY, CDR2 FYNNEI. This chain's CDR3 is CASSAGGSYNEQFF. The CDR3 DNA is TGTGCCAGCTCCGCAGGGGGATCCTACAATGAGCAGTTCTTC.

J is TRBJ1-1 and V is TRBV5-1; D not certain. Trimming pared 2 bases from V and 0 bases from J, leaving 8 bases between. CDR1 SGHRS and CDR2 YFSETQ come from the germline V gene. The CDR3 extends over 14 amino acids. CDR3 amino acids: CASSLNQLNTEAFF. The CDR3, as DNA: TGCGCCAGCAGCTTAAACCAGCTGAACACTGAAGCTTTCTTT.

J is TRBJ2-2 and V is TRBV2, with no clear D. The CDR3 runs 14 residues. Germline CDR1 SNHLY, CDR2 FYNNEI. V was trimmed by 5 bases and J by 5 bases, leaving 12 bases between them. This CDR3 reads CASSRRGSTGELFF. The DNA for the CDR3 is TGTGCCAGCAGTCGGAGAGGCTCAACCGGGGAGCTGTTTTTT.

This clonotype was detected only a few times. The chain has TRBV24-1 and TRBJ2-1; 13 nucleotides line up with TRBD2. CDR1 KGHDR and CDR2 SFDVKD come from the germline V gene. With V trimmed by 3 bases and J by 1 base, 2 bases remained unmatched. This CDR3 has 17 residues. The DNA for the CDR3 is TGTGCCACCAGTGATCGACTAGCGGGAGGATCCTACAATGAGCAGTTCTTC. Its protein product is CATSDRLAGGSYNEQFF.

This chain joins TRBV5-6 and TRBJ2-5; D tentatively reads TRBD1 or TRBD2 (5 bases each). Germline values: CDR1 SGHDT, CDR2 YYEEEE. The ends were cut back, 4 bases at V and 0 bases at J, with 10 bases in the middle. The CDR3 has 14 residues. The CDR3 reads CASSEGRYQETQYF. Here the CDR3 DNA reads TGTGCCAGCAGCGAGGGACGGTACCAAGAGACCCAGTACTTC.

The gene calls are TRBV11-2 and TRBJ1-4, with D possibly TRBD1 on 5 matching bases. In germline, CDR1 is SGHAT, CDR2 FQNNGV. The V end lost 0 bases, the J end lost 7 bases, and 12 bases lay between the germline ends. This CDR3 spans 15 amino acids. CDR3 in amino acids: CASSLEGARGEKLFF. The CDR3 DNA reads as TGTGCCAGCAGCTTAGAGGGAGCAAGGGGTGAAAAACTGTTTTTT.

This clonotype was seen a few times. The CDR3 here is CASSQGQVRGYTF. DNA of the CDR3: TGCGCCAGCAGCCAAGGACAGGTCAGGGGCTACACCTTC. This chain joins TRBV4-3 and TRBJ1-2; a possible D gene is TRBD1 (6 bases). From germline, CDR1 is LGHNA and CDR2 YSLEER. The CDR3 covers 13 residues. V lost 1 base to trimming and J lost 8 bases, with 11 bases between them.

The chain carries TRBV12-3 or TRBV12-4 and TRBJ1-2; weak D call: TRBD1 (6 bases). CDR3 length: 15 amino acids. Trimming shortened V by 6 bases and J by 6 bases, and 20 bases separated the two germline ends. The CDR3 spells CASSPDGGGGDGYTF. CDR3 nucleotide sequence: TGTGCCAGCAGCCCCGATGGAGGGGGTGGGGATGGCTACACCTTC.

The table lists this clonotype with a few counts. The chain links TRBV28 to TRBJ1-3, with TRBD1 matching over 7 bases. V trimming: 6 bases; J trimming: 6 bases; junction bases outside the gene matches: 11. CDR3 length equals 15 residues. The germline CDR1 and CDR2 sequences are MDHEN and SYDVKM. The DNA for the CDR3 is TGTGCCAGCAGACCGACAGGGTTTGGGGTAAACACCATATATTTT. It is translated as CASRPTGFGVNTIYF. Filled out from reference TRBV28 and TRBJ1-3, the complete variable domain reads DVKVTQSSRYLVKRTGEKVFLECVQDMDHENMFWYRQDPGLGLRLIYFSYDVKMKEKGDIPEGYSVSREKKERFSLILESASTNQTSMYLCASRPTGFGVNTIYFGEGSWLTVV.

This clonotype has a count of ten or more. The J gene is TRBJ1-1, the V gene TRBV2; 8 bases agree with TRBD1. Unmatched junction bases numbered 0, after V lost 6 bases and J lost 6 bases. The CDR3 is 11 residues long. Germline V gene lookup returns CDR1 SNHLY and CDR2 FYNNEI. For the CDR3, the DNA is TGTGCCAGCAGGGACAGGGCTGAAGCTTTCTTT. This translates into CASRDRAEAFF. Supplemented by reference TRBV2 and TRBJ1-1, the full variable domain reads EPEVTQTPSHQVTQMGQEVILRCVPISNHLYFYWYRQILGQKVEFLVSFYNNEISEKSEIFDDQFSVERPDGSNFTLKIRSTKLEDSAMYFCASRDRAEAFFGQGTRLTVV.

The V gene is TRBV12-3 or TRBV12-4, the J gene TRBJ2-6; D is perhaps TRBD2 (5 bases). CDR3 length: 15 residues. The V gene lost 6 bases and the J gene lost 0 bases, with 9 bases spanning the gap. The CDR3: CASRPAGSGANVLTF. CDR3 sequence (DNA): TGTGCCAGCAGGCCGGCGGGCTCTGGGGCCAACGTCCTGACTTTC.

Only a few counts were recorded for this clonotype. The chain employs TRBV7-9 and TRBJ2-7, with D perhaps assigned TRBD1 or TRBD2 (5 bases each). CDR1 and CDR2 from the germline V gene are SEHNR and FQNEAQ (reference sequence). V lost 5 bases to trimming and J lost 2 bases, with 16 bases between them. The length of the CDR3 is 15 residues. CDR3 sequence: CASSPLEGLAYEQYF. For the CDR3, the DNA is TGTGCCAGCAGCCCACTCGAGGGGCTCGCCTACGAGCAGTACTTC.

This sequence joins TRBV6-2 or TRBV6-3 and TRBJ2-7, with 8 bases fitting TRBD2. Per the germline V gene, CDR1 is MNHEY and CDR2 is SVGEGT. V lost 2 bases to trimming and J lost 6 bases; unmatched junction nucleotides: 0. The CDR3 covers 12 residues. This chain's CDR3 is CASSYTSGEQYF. DNA of the CDR3: TGTGCCAGCAGTTACACTAGCGGCGAGCAGTACTTC.

This clonotype has ten or more counts. This rearrangement joins TRBV3-1 to TRBJ2-7, with D uncertain. Looked up from germline, CDR1 is LGHDT and CDR2 is YNNKEL (reference sequence). Trimming took 0 bases from V and 3 from J, leaving 9 bases between them. The CDR3 is 14 amino acids. CDR3 nucleotides: TGTGCCAGCAGCCAAGAGCTGGGCTACTACGAGCAGTACTTC. Its protein product is CASSQELGYYEQYF.

This clonotype was recorded many times. The chain has TRBV7-8 and TRBJ1-1; D may be TRBD1 (5 bases). CDR1 is SGHVS, CDR2 FQNEAQ, per germline. This CDR3 comprises 18 residues. Trimming took 5 bases from V and 0 from J, leaving 22 bases between them. In DNA form, the CDR3 reads TGTGCCAGCAGCCCACCGGTCCAGGGAAGGGATATGAACACTGAAGCTTTCTTT. It specifies CASSPPVQGRDMNTEAFF.

As for this clonotype: A read error may account for a junction end that differs from germline. V is TRBV2 and J is TRBJ2-7; D not certain. Per the germline V gene, CDR1 is SNHLY and CDR2 is FYNNEI. The length of the CDR3 is 13 residues. This chain's CDR3 is CAGSVVQSYEQYF. The CDR3 nucleotides are TGTGCCGGCAGTGTAGTGCAGTCCTACGAGCAGTACTTC. The full variable domain, its missing parts supplied by reference TRBV2 and TRBJ2-7, is EPEVTQTPSHQVTQMGQEVILRCVPISNHLYFYWYRQILGQKVEFLVSFYNNEISEKSEIFDDQFSVERPDGSNFTLKIRSTKLEDSAMYFCAGSVVQSYEQYFGPGTRLTVT.

This clonotype was counted ten times or more. The chain links TRBV18 to TRBJ2-1; 11 nucleotides line up with TRBD1. Germline V gene data show CDR1 as KGHSH and CDR2 as LQKENI. The CDR3 extends over 16 amino acids. V shed 0 bases, J shed 8 bases, and the junction held 6 bases outside the gene matches. The CDR3 bases are TGTGCCAGCTCACCACCGGACAGGGGGCCCTGGGATGAGCAGTTCTTC. Encoded protein: CASSPPDRGPWDEQFF.

This clonotype was found many times. This rearrangement joins TRBV18 to TRBJ1-5; weak D call: TRBD1 (5 bases). The germline CDR1 and CDR2 sequences are KGHSH and LQKENI. The germline V and J ends were trimmed by 4 bases and 0 bases, with 10 bases remaining between them. The CDR3 has 15 residues. The CDR3 reads CASSRWDGSNQPQHF. The CDR3 DNA sequence: TGTGCCAGCTCACGATGGGACGGTAGCAATCAGCCCCAGCATTTT. The whole variable domain, filled in from reference TRBV18 and TRBJ1-5, reads NAGVMQNPRHLVRRRGQEARLRCSPMKGHSHVYWYRQLPEEGLKFMVYLQKENIIDESGMPKERFSAEFPKEGPSILRIQQVVRGDSAAYFCASSRWDGSNQPQHFGDGTRLSIL.

In this sample, this clonotype turned up many times. The chain is built from TRBV3-1 and TRBJ2-5; 7 bases are shared with TRBD1. With V trimmed by 4 bases and J by 2 bases, 7 bases remained unmatched. This CDR3 contains 15 residues. Germline V gene lookup returns CDR1 LGHDT and CDR2 YNNKEL (reference sequence). The CDR3 DNA reads as TGTGCCAGCAGCCTAAACCCGGGACAGCAAGAGACCCAGTACTTC. Amino acid sequence: CASSLNPGQQETQYF.